This T cell receptor beta chain was found in a study of blood T cell repertoires in COVID-19. Original data processing: Reference gene primer amplification gave estimated nucleated cell counts. Profiled with immunoSEQ multiplex PCR; TCRdb holds only in-frame clones, not every one. V and J calls and clone size are copied from that table; D and trimming were computed from the DNA. The repertoire holds 250,000 to 350,000 clones, with approximately 91% as singletons. Germline assignment: CDR1 LNHDA and CDR2 SQIVND (reference sequence). This CDR3 has 14 residues. V shed 3 bases, J shed 0 bases, and the junction held 1 base outside the gene matches.

The source is a middle-aged woman who had recovered from COVID-19. Specimen: peripheral blood. The chain recombines TRBV19 with TRBJ2-7; the match to TRBD1 covers 8 bases. CDR3 bases: TGTGCCAGTAGTATCGACAGGGGCTCCTACGAGCAGTACTTC. Translating gives CASSIDRGSYEQYF.